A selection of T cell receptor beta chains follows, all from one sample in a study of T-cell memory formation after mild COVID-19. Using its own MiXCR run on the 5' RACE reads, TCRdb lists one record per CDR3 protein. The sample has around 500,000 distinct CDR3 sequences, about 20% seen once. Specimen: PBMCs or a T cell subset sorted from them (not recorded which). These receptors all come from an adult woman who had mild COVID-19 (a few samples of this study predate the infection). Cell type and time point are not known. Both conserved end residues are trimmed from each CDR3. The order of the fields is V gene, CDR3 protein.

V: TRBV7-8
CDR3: ASSLESASYGYT

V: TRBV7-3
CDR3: ASSPDRFETQY

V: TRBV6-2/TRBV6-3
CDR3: ASSKRTSGASTDTQY

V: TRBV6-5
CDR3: ASSYSRTSGGDEY

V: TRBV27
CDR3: ASKGGGLNRAGVGNEQF

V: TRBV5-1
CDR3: ASAKGGMNTEAF

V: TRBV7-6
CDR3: ASSREMDRQETQY

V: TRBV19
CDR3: ASRGPGEQY

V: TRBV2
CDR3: ASSERLGGTDTQY

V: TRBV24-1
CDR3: ATSDSSDSEAF

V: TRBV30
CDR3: AWGTSVPPDTQY

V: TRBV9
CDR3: ASSSHNRADTQY

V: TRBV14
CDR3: ASQTLLGSYNEQF

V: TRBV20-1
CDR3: SAPPRSGRGYNEQF

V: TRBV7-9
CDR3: ASSLDLSAAF

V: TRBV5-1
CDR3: ASREDWETQY

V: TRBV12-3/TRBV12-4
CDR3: ASSLGGFLEQY

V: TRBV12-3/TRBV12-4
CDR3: ASSRLAGERRGDQY

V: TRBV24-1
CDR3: ATSKGSGADTQY

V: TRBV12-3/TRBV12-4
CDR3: ASSRSYGLDRSSYNEQF

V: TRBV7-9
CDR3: ASGLAGSPADEQF

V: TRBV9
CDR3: ASSVLAGAYNEQF

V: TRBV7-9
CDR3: ASSSPGQGVIRGTEAF

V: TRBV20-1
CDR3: SARGWETSGGETQY

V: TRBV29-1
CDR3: SVDSGLAGVGETQY

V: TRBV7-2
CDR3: ASSLVRGFKETQY

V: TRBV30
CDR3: AWRPRDAPSTDTQY

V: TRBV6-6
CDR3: ASRSGTGAYEKLF

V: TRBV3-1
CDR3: ASSQDGLIRDYGYT

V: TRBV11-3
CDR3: ASSPPRAGGNYEQY

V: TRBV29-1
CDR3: SVTSGNTEAF

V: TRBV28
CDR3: ASTGTTYNEQF

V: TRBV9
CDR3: ASSVSGTSTDTQY

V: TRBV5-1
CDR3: ASTATAGTYEQY

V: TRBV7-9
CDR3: ASSSGLAGDEQF

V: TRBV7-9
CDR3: ASSLMTTLGDTQY

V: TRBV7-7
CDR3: ASSLAGGRRETQY

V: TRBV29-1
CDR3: SVGDLWGGTEAF